This T cell receptor (beta chain) was captured in a study of blood T cell repertoires in COVID-19. Study context: Italy, Spain and the United States were the sources of the convalescent and acute COVID-19 samples. The cDNA or gDNA used as material had been derived from T cells, B-cell-depleted T cells, or PBMCs.

Authors' processing steps: By means of reference gene primer amplification, nucleated cell counts were estimated. The table came from immunoSEQ multiplex PCR; TCRdb's copy has only in-frame clones and leaves some out. That table gives V, J and clone size, and the DNA gave D and trimming. The sample includes tens of thousands of clones, 80% to 90% of them seen just once. CDR1 LNHDA and CDR2 SQIVND come from the germline V gene (reference sequence). V was pared by 6 bases and J by 4 bases, with 6 bases of the junction left unmatched. This CDR3 spans 14 amino acids. This sequence joins TRBV19 and TRBJ1-2; 9 positions match TRBD1. This sequence was found in a man aged 70-80 years with active or convalescent COVID-19. Sequenced sample: peripheral blood. In DNA form, the CDR3 reads TGTGCCAGTAGAAGGACAGGGGTGGGCTATGGCTACACCTTC. Encoded protein: CASRRTGVGYGYTF.